These 21 T cell receptor beta chains were all obtained from the same sample, sequenced in a study of blood T cell repertoires in COVID-19. This table comes from immunoSEQ multiplex PCR, and its TCRdb copy is limited to in-frame clones, with some not included. The table records 350,000 or so clones, about 91% of them present only once. Sequenced sample: peripheral blood. The receptors were gathered from a woman aged 25 to 39 with COVID-19, enrolled during active disease.

The genes are TRBV4-3 and TRBJ1-1; D gene uncertain. Germline CDR1 LGHNA, CDR2 YSLEER. V was trimmed by 0 bases and J by 3 bases, leaving 11 bases between them. The CDR3 covers 15 residues. The CDR3 DNA is TGCGCCAGCAGCCAAGATGTCGGTGGAGACACTGAAGCTTTCTTT. Translation gives CASSQDVGGDTEAFF.

This clone was observed once. The V call is TRBV30, the J call TRBJ1-4; 8 nucleotides agree with TRBD1. This CDR3 has 16 amino acids. From germline, CDR1 is GTSNPN and CDR2 SVGIG (reference sequence). The V and J ends lost 4 bases and 7 bases, in that order; junction bases with no gene match: 14. The CDR3 DNA follows: TGTGCCTGGACCGGCGGCCCAGGGGGCAGTGTTGAAAAACTGTTTTTT. It codes for CAWTGGPGGSVEKLFF.

The rearrangement uses TRBV9 and TRBJ2-7; TRBD2 matches at 8 bases. The CDR3 consists of 15 residues. The germline gives CDR1 SGDLS, CDR2 YYNGEE. V shed 4 bases and J 2 bases; nucleotides not matched to a gene: 8. CDR3 nucleotides: TGTGCCAGCAGCCCAAGCGGGGGCCCCACCTACGAGCAGTACTTC. It yields the protein CASSPSGGPTYEQYF.

V gene TRBV5-1 combines with J gene TRBJ1-1; D is uncertain. The ends were cut back, 4 bases at V and 2 bases at J, with 6 bases in the middle. The CDR3 spans 12 residues. Germline values: CDR1 SGHRS, CDR2 YFSETQ. The CDR3 spells CASSQHNTEAFF. CDR3 bases: TGCGCCAGCAGCCAACATAACACTGAAGCTTTCTTT.

V gene TRBV4-1 combines with J gene TRBJ2-5; possible D gene TRBD2, 5 bases. V lost 1 base, J lost 5 bases, and 8 bases lay in between. Germline CDR1 MGHRA, CDR2 YSYEKL. This CDR3 contains 13 residues. The CDR3 DNA reads as TGCGCCAGCAGCCAAGCGAGAGGGGAGACCCAGTACTTC. It translates to CASSQARGETQYF.

This clone was detected only a few times. The chain links TRBV7-3 to TRBJ1-1; D is perhaps TRBD1 (6 bases). Per the germline V gene, CDR1 is SGHTA and CDR2 is FQGTGA. The ends were cut back, 4 bases at V and 3 bases at J, with 9 bases in the middle. The CDR3 runs to 13 residues. CDR3 sequence: CASSSQGHTEAFF. As DNA, the CDR3 is TGTGCCAGCAGCTCCCAGGGGCACACTGAAGCTTTCTTT.

V and J are TRBV5-5 and TRBJ2-4; D may be TRBD2 (6 bases). Between the trimmed V and J ends, which lost 4 bases and 1 base, there was a span of 12 bases. Germline-derived CDR1 and CDR2 are SGHKS and YYEKEE (reference sequence). The CDR3 is made up of 15 amino acids. The CDR3 DNA is TGTGCCAGCAGCCTCCTCGGAGGGGCCAAAAACATTCAGTACTTC. Protein product: CASSLLGGAKNIQYF.

The J gene is TRBJ1-2, the V gene TRBV2; no firm D call. This CDR3 region has 14 residues. The germline V and J ends were trimmed by 2 bases and 4 bases, with 11 bases remaining between them. Germline V gene data show CDR1 as SNHLY and CDR2 as FYNNEI. The CDR3 spells CASSETTGSYGYTF. The CDR3 DNA sequence: TGTGCCAGCAGTGAAACAACGGGAAGCTATGGCTACACCTTC. The full variable domain, with the rest looked up from reference TRBV2 and TRBJ1-2, is EPEVTQTPSHQVTQMGQEVILRCVPISNHLYFYWYRQILGQKVEFLVSFYNNEISEKSEIFDDQFSVERPDGSNFTLKIRSTKLEDSAMYFCASSETTGSYGYTFGSGTRLTVV.

CDR3: CASSSRDRQGPNNSPLHF. The CDR3 DNA reads TGTGCCAGCAGCTCTAGAGACCGACAGGGGCCGAATAATTCACCCCTCCACTTT. This sequence joins TRBV7-9 and TRBJ1-6; 8 bases agree with TRBD1. With V trimmed by 4 bases and J by 5 bases, 13 bases remained unmatched. The length of the CDR3 is 18 residues. The germline gives CDR1 SEHNR, CDR2 FQNEAQ (reference sequence).

This sequence joins TRBV11-2 and TRBJ1-1, with 7 nucleotides matching TRBD1. The V gene end was trimmed by 3 bases and the J gene end by 7 bases; junction bases not matched to a gene: 8. There are 14 residues in the CDR3. The V gene's germline CDR1 is SGHAT and CDR2 FQNNGV. The chain's CDR3 is CASSFGRGMNEAFF. CDR3 nucleotides: TGTGCCAGCAGCTTTGGCAGGGGGATGAATGAAGCTTTCTTT. The entire variable domain, with the rest obtained from reference TRBV11-2 and TRBJ1-1, is as follows: EAGVAQSPRYKIIEKRQSVAFWCNPISGHATLYWYQQILGQGPKLLIQFQNNGVVDDSQLPKDRFSAERLKGVDSTLKIQPAKLEDSAVYLCASSFGRGMNEAFFGQGTRLTVV.

The chain couples TRBV2 to TRBJ2-2; no clear D. Trimming removed 5 bases at V and 4 bases at J, with 8 bases between. The V gene's germline CDR1 is SNHLY and CDR2 FYNNEI. The CDR3 is 13 amino acids. The CDR3 coding sequence is TGTGCCAGCAGTACAACCCCCACCGGGGAGCTGTTTTTT. Its protein is CASSTTPTGELFF. Looking up the rest from reference TRBV2 and TRBJ2-2 gives the full variable domain: EPEVTQTPSHQVTQMGQEVILRCVPISNHLYFYWYRQILGQKVEFLVSFYNNEISEKSEIFDDQFSVERPDGSNFTLKIRSTKLEDSAMYFCASSTTPTGELFFGEGSRLTVL.

The genes are TRBV2 and TRBJ1-1, with D possibly being TRBD1 (5 bases). This CDR3 is 11 amino acids long. The V gene's germline CDR1 is SNHLY and CDR2 FYNNEI. Trimming left V 8 bases short and J 12 bases short, with 16 bases between. The CDR3 DNA reads as TGTGCCAGCTGGTTGTTCAGGGCACCTTTCTTT. Protein: CASWLFRAPFF.

J is TRBJ2-3 and V is TRBV13; 9 bases match TRBD1. V trimming: 5 bases; J trimming: 5 bases; junction bases outside the gene matches: 8. The CDR3 covers 15 residues. Per the germline V gene, CDR1 is PRHDT and CDR2 is FYEKMQ (reference sequence). CDR3 loop: CASSPPGTGIDTQYF. The CDR3 DNA reads as TGTGCCAGCAGCCCCCCCGGGACAGGGATAGATACGCAGTATTTT.

This clone was seen a handful of times. This chain joins TRBV7-9 and TRBJ1-1; D gene ambiguous. This CDR3 contains 11 residues. Germline assignment: CDR1 SEHNR and CDR2 FQNEAQ (reference sequence). V was trimmed by 4 bases and J by 8 bases, leaving 8 bases between them. The CDR3 here is CASSYPGEAFF. The CDR3 DNA is TGTGCCAGCAGCTATCCGGGAGAAGCTTTCTTT.

The J gene is TRBJ2-1, the V gene TRBV4-2; 8 bases fit TRBD2. Per germline, CDR1 LGHNA and CDR2 YNFKEQ. The ends lost 1 base at V and 6 bases at J; junction bases unmatched: 5. CDR3 length: 15 residues. The CDR3 region is CASSQGSRGGNEQFF. The DNA for the CDR3 is TGTGCCAGCAGCCAAGGTTCACGGGGGGGCAATGAGCAGTTCTTC.

The rearrangement joins TRBV21-1 to TRBJ1-2; no check of the table's D call, TRBD1, against the DNA was made. TRBV21-1 is noted as a pseudogene. This CDR3 region has 13 residues. The chain's CDR3 is CASSFKTSYGYTF. DNA of the CDR3: TGTGCCAGCAGCTTCAAAACATCCTATGGCTACACCTTC.

This chain connects TRBV7-9 to TRBJ1-5; the D is unclear. This CDR3 comprises 13 residues. Germline V lookup: CDR1 SEHNR, CDR2 FQNEAQ (reference sequence). With 1 base removed from V and 6 bases from J, the gap between germline ends came to 7 bases. The CDR3 DNA follows: TGTGCCAGCAGCTTAGGGCTGTCTCAGCCCCAGCATTTT. Protein: CASSLGLSQPQHF.

The chain uses TRBV4-1 and TRBJ1-6, with a possible D match to TRBD1 (5 bases). Trimming cost V 6 bases and J 7 bases, with 13 bases left between them. This CDR3 region has 14 residues. The germline V gene encodes CDR1 MGHRA and CDR2 YSYEKL. CDR3 sequence reads: CASSFREENSPLHF. Written as DNA, the CDR3 is TGCGCCAGCAGTTTCAGGGAGGAAAATTCACCCCTCCACTTT.

The CDR3 sequence is CASSVGGAETQYF. Here the CDR3 DNA reads TGTGCCAGCAGTGTTGGGGGCGCAGAGACCCAGTACTTC. The chain uses TRBV2 and TRBJ2-5, with D maybe TRBD1 (6 bases). Germline values: CDR1 SNHLY, CDR2 FYNNEI. Trimming took 4 bases from V and 4 from J, leaving 10 bases between them. The CDR3 loop spans 13 amino acids.

This clone was recorded once. The genes are TRBV10-1 and TRBJ1-2, with 11 nucleotides matching TRBD1. The CDR3 extends over 13 amino acids. The V segment lost 8 bases and the J segment 7 bases; nucleotides outside the gene matches: 6. Per the germline V gene, CDR1 is WNHNN and CDR2 is SYGVQD (reference sequence). This CDR3 reads CASPGTGGCGYTF. The CDR3 bases are TGCGCCAGCCCCGGGACAGGGGGTTGTGGCTACACCTTC.

The V gene is TRBV2, the J gene TRBJ2-2, with unresolved D. In germline, CDR1 is SNHLY, CDR2 FYNNEI. The CDR3 runs 16 residues. Trimming took 2 bases from V and 2 from J, leaving 12 bases between them. The CDR3 protein is CASSEWAGVNTGELFF. CDR3 nucleotides: TGTGCCAGCAGTGAATGGGCAGGCGTTAACACCGGGGAGCTGTTTTTT.